These 17 T cell receptor beta chains came from one sample sequenced in a study of blood T cells in healthy people across ages. Primers used in a second PCR of roughly 7 to 12 cycles were a sample-barcoded 5' primer and a J-beta primer mix. MiXCR, applied by TCRdb to the 5' RACE reads, yields one record per CDR3 protein. The profile covers 1.5 million to 2 million distinct CDR3 sequences, with about two fifths appearing a single time and under 25% taken by the ten largest. The source material was blood. The origin of the receptors is a human donor in good health.

This rearrangement joins TRBV20-1 to TRBJ1-1; possibly TRBD1 for D (5 bases). V dropped 6 bases and J dropped 8 bases, with 13 bases sitting between them. The CDR3 contains 11 residues. The germline gives CDR1 DFQATT, CDR2 SNEGSKA (reference sequence). The CDR3 DNA sequence: TGCAGTGCCGGGGCAGGTTCCGAAGCTTTCTTT. It encodes CSAGAGSEAFF.

The rearrangement links TRBV9 to TRBJ2-1; D remains ambiguous. CDR1 is SGDLS and CDR2 is YYNGEE in the germline V gene. This CDR3 has 13 amino acids. Trimming removed 4 bases at V and 8 bases at J, with 13 bases between. The CDR3 loop is CASSPEQNDEQFF. For the CDR3, the DNA is TGTGCCAGCAGCCCAGAACAGAACGATGAGCAGTTCTTC.

This clonotype came up a few times. The chain joins TRBV7-2 to TRBJ2-5; a possible D gene is TRBD2 (6 bases). The CDR3 is 16 amino acids. The germline V and J ends were trimmed by 6 bases and 4 bases, with 21 bases remaining between them. Germline V gene data show CDR1 as SGHTA and CDR2 as FQGNSA. CDR3 amino acids: CASRSRRGAGLETQYF. As DNA, the CDR3 is TGTGCCAGCAGATCCAGGCGCGGGGCAGGGTTAGAGACCCAGTACTTC.

This clonotype showed up just a few times. V and J are TRBV6-4 and TRBJ2-1, with 8 bases lining up with TRBD2. CDR1 and CDR2 from the germline V gene are MRHNA and SNTAGT. V gave up 2 bases and J gave up 3 bases; unmatched junction bases: 0. This CDR3 contains 14 residues. CDR3 sequence (DNA): TGTGCCAGCAGTGACCGGGGGGGCTACAATGAGCAGTTCTTC. As protein: CASSDRGGYNEQFF.

The gene calls are TRBV7-2 and TRBJ2-3; D perhaps matches TRBD2 (5 bases). Germline-derived CDR1 and CDR2 are SGHTA and FQGNSA. The CDR3 is 15 amino acids. Trimming shortened V by 0 bases and J by 3 bases, and 10 bases separated the two germline ends. The CDR3 DNA follows: TGTGCCAGCAGCTTAGCTTGGACGGGGACAGATACGCAGTATTTT. It codes for CASSLAWTGTDTQYF.

This clonotype was seen a few times. The chain carries TRBV9 and TRBJ2-1, with D possibly called TRBD1 or TRBD2 (6 bases each). Trimming left V 4 bases short and J 0 bases short, with 14 bases between. In germline, CDR1 is SGDLS, CDR2 YYNGEE. The CDR3 has 16 amino acids. The CDR3 DNA reads TGTGCCAGCAGCTTAGGGGGACTTCGCTCCTACAATGAGCAGTTCTTC. Amino acids: CASSLGGLRSYNEQFF.

This clonotype occurred a few times. The DNA of the CDR3 is TGTGCCATCCTCCGGGATTCATATGGCTACACCTTC. This codes for CAILRDSYGYTF. The genes are TRBV10-3 and TRBJ1-2; D remains ambiguous. The CDR3 covers 12 residues. The V end was cut by 8 bases, the J end by 5 bases, with 12 bases between. Germline V gene lookup returns CDR1 ENHRY and CDR2 SYGVKD.

CDR3: CASSQDIVTDTQYF. CDR3 nucleotides: TGTGCCAGCAGCCAAGATATCGTCACAGATACGCAGTATTTT. The V and J genes are TRBV4-2 and TRBJ2-3; D unclear. Trimming removed 0 bases from V and 2 bases from J, with 6 bases in between. The germline V gene encodes CDR1 LGHNA and CDR2 YNFKEQ. The CDR3 has 14 amino acids.

This clonotype was seen only a few times. This rearrangement joins TRBV15 to TRBJ2-1; D not resolved. V lost 4 bases to trimming and J lost 9 bases, with 10 bases between them. The germline V gene encodes CDR1 LNHNV and CDR2 YYDKDF (reference sequence). The CDR3 covers 12 residues. In DNA, the CDR3 is TGTGCCACCAGCACCGTCTGGGGTGAGCAGTTCTTC. Translated, it gives CATSTVWGEQFF.

The sample holds a few counts of this clonotype. The chain employs TRBV24-1 and TRBJ2-6, with a weak D call TRBD1 (5 bases). Germline V gives CDR1 KGHDR, CDR2 SFDVKD. V shed 4 bases and J shed 0 bases, with 15 bases lying between them. This CDR3 has 18 residues. The CDR3 DNA reads TGTGCCACCAGTGACCCCCCTACAGGACGCTCTGGGGCCAACGTCCTGACTTTC. Translating it yields CATSDPPTGRSGANVLTF.

The DNA of the CDR3 is TGTGCCAGCAGGGACCGGGGCAATAATGAAAAACTGTTTTTT. Its translation: CASRDRGNNEKLFF. V gene TRBV25-1 combines with J gene TRBJ1-4; D may be TRBD1 (5 bases). Germline V gives CDR1 MGHDK, CDR2 SYGVNS. The CDR3 spans 14 residues. The V end was cut by 6 bases, the J end by 4 bases, with 12 bases between.

The sample holds a few counts of this clonotype. The chain carries TRBV20-1 and TRBJ2-3; D tentatively fits TRBD1 or TRBD2 (6 bases each). V was cut by 5 bases and J by 14 bases, with 14 bases left in between. Germline CDR1 is DFQATT and CDR2 is SNEGSKA (reference sequence). The CDR3 contains 10 residues. The CDR3 reads CSAGGGTGYF. The CDR3, as DNA: TGCAGTGCTGGGGGCGGGACGGGGTATTTT.

The genes are TRBV7-2 and TRBJ2-1, with 9 bases that match TRBD1. Near its end, the DNA agrees better with TRBJ2-7, so the J call may be wrong. This CDR3 region has 14 residues. Germline values: CDR1 SGHTA, CDR2 FQGNSA. CDR3 residues: CASSLEQGANEQYF. The CDR3 region has the DNA TGTGCCAGCAGCTTAGAACAGGGGGCTAACGAGCAGTACTTC.

The rearrangement links TRBV12-3 or TRBV12-4 to TRBJ2-1; 9 bases are shared with TRBD2. V lost 5 bases to trimming and J lost 13 bases; unmatched junction nucleotides: 15. CDR3 size: 15 residues. CDR3 sequence reads: CASSPPAGGIETQFF. The CDR3 DNA reads as TGTGCCAGCAGTCCCCCAGCGGGGGGCATAGAGACCCAGTTCTTC.

The chain employs TRBV28 and TRBJ1-2, with TRBD1 identical over 8 bases. The CDR3 contains 14 residues. The junction had 11 bases not matched to a gene; V was cut back by 6 bases and J by 8 bases. In germline, CDR1 is MDHEN, CDR2 SYDVKM. The CDR3 nucleotides are TGTGCCAGCAGGCCACCCATCGGGACAGGCGGCTACACCTTC. This encodes CASRPPIGTGGYTF.

The chain has TRBV7-2 and TRBJ1-1; D gene uncertain. The V gene's germline CDR1 is SGHTA and CDR2 FQGNSA. The CDR3 loop spans 15 amino acids. V was shortened by 1 base and J by 3 bases, with 12 bases between the two germline ends. The CDR3 spells CASSLVISPYTEAFF. The CDR3 DNA reads TGTGCCAGCAGCTTAGTTATCTCCCCTTACACTGAAGCTTTCTTT.

This clonotype was found a few times. The J gene is TRBJ2-1, the V gene TRBV6-6; TRBD2 might be the D (7 bases). Looked up from germline, CDR1 is MNHNY and CDR2 is SVGAGI (reference sequence). This CDR3 is 14 amino acids long. With 6 bases removed from V and 2 bases from J, the gap between germline ends came to 11 bases. The CDR3 nucleotides are TGTGCCAGCAGAGGGGGGGGGCCCTACAATGAGCAGTTCTTC. It is translated as CASRGGGPYNEQFF.